This TCR beta chain was observed in a study of blood T cell repertoires in COVID-19. Overall study context: The origin of the acute and convalescent COVID-19 samples was the United States, Italy and Spain. PBMCs, B-cell-depleted T cells, or T cells were the source of the cDNA or gDNA that made up the material.

Germline V CDR1 and CDR2: GTSNPN, SVGIG (reference sequence). The CDR3 loop spans 12 amino acids. Trimming removed 2 bases from V and 4 bases from J; junction bases left unmatched: 2. Original methodology: Reference gene primer amplification yielded estimated nucleated cell counts. Here immunoSEQ multiplex PCR was the method, and the copy in TCRdb shows in-frame clones only, minus some. V and J calls and clone size come straight from that table; D and trimming were deduced from the DNA. In the table there are 150,000 to 200,000 clones, 80% to 90% of which are singletons. This receptor was identified in a man aged 45 to 65 with active or convalescent COVID-19. The sequencing sample was made of peripheral blood. The rearrangement joins TRBV30 to TRBJ2-7; 7 bases are shared with TRBD2. As DNA, the CDR3 is TGTGCCTGGAGTCTAGCGGATTACGAGCAGTACTTC. Translating it yields CAWSLADYEQYF.